This T cell receptor (beta chain) emerged from a study of cytomegalovirus exposure and HLA in healthy donors. Study background: Caucasian-associated ancestry cluster membership applied to approximately 80% of about 370 genotyped donors. Study-wide points: Another analysis was done later, and it associated 17,000 or so TCR beta sequences with HLA alleles at 0.05 false discovery rate. Researchers counted around 150 TCR beta chains as cytomegalovirus-associated. In a later analysis, across HLA loci, associated TCR counts were highest for DRB1, lowest for HLA-C.

Primers included in the PCR were 60 Vbeta and 13 Jbeta primers. The protocol was immunoSEQ multiplex PCR, while the TCRdb copy is restricted to in-frame clones and leaves out a portion. The table has 130,000 to 150,000 clones, about 79% seen once; the top ten hold 0.5% to 0.85%. The CDR3 runs to 15 residues. The germline CDR1 and CDR2 sequences are SEHNR and FQNEAQ (reference sequence). Concerning this clone itself: The antigen is unknown. Mismatch with germline at one junction end may stem from a read error.

The V and J genes are TRBV7-9 and TRBJ1-1; D gene uncertain. The receptor was derived from a male donor in good health and CMV-seronegative. The source material was PBMCs. CDR3 coding DNA: TGTTCCAGCAGCTTAGGAACTCTCGCTAACACTGAAGCTTTCTTT. Amino acids: CSSSLGTLANTEAFF. The full variable domain, in which reference TRBV7-9 and TRBJ1-1 provide the parts outside the CDR3, is DTGVSQNPRHKITKRGQNVTFRCDPISEHNRLYWYRQTLGQGPEFLTYFQNEAQLEKSRLLSDRFSAERPKGSFSTLEIQRTEQGDSAMYLCSSSLGTLANTEAFFGQGTRLTVV.